This T cell receptor (beta chain) emerged from a study of Ad26.COV2.S vaccination and SARS-CoV-2 variants. Overall study findings and caveats: The study found higher spike-specific TCR breadth in vaccine than placebo recipients.

The method was immunoSEQ multiplex PCR; TCRdb's version includes in-frame clones alone and lacks a portion of them. The sample holds more than 300,000 clones; around 84% are singletons and the top ten take roughly 1.9%. Concerning this clone: The target antigen is unknown.

Treatment of the sample: 19 received Ad26.COV2.S at low or high dose, single or two shots; about five received placebo; per-sample allocation not given. It was on day 63 after the first vaccine or placebo injection that samples were taken. This sequence was found in a person aged 18-65 years who received the Ad26.COV2.S COVID-19 vaccine or a placebo. The sample consisted of peripheral blood, taken in a trial of Ad26.COV2.S vaccine versus placebo.

DNA of the CDR3: TGCGCCAGCAGCTTGGGGACCCCGAGGGGCTATGGCTACACCTTC. Translated, it gives CASSLGTPRGYGYTF. V and J are TRBV5-1 and TRBJ1-2; D perhaps matches TRBD1 (5 bases). Germline CDR1 is SGHRS and CDR2 is YFSETQ. The CDR3 length is 15 residues. V dropped 0 bases and J dropped 4 bases, with 13 bases sitting between them. Supplemented by reference TRBV5-1 and TRBJ1-2, the full variable domain reads KAGVTQTPRYLIKTRGQQVTLSCSPISGHRSVSWYQQTPGQGLQFLFEYFSETQRNKGNFPGRFSGRQFSNSRSEMNVSTLELGDSALYLCASSLGTPRGYGYTFGSGTRLTVV.